The sequence of this TCR beta chain was determined in a study of blood T cell repertoires in COVID-19. Study-wide context: PBMCs, B-cell-depleted T cells, or T cells provided the cDNA or gDNA that made up the material.

Libraries were prepared by immunoSEQ multiplex PCR; TCRdb keeps only in-frame clonotypes and omits some of them. Of 55,000 to 85,000 clones in the sample, roughly 80% were seen once. Germline lookup yields CDR1 LNHDA and CDR2 SQIVND (reference sequence). V shed 7 bases and J 1 base; nucleotides not matched to a gene: 5. This CDR3 has 14 amino acids. V is TRBV19 and J is TRBJ2-3; 7 nucleotides line up with TRBD1. This clonotype was obtained from a woman between 65 and 79 years old with acute or convalescent COVID-19. The material sequenced was peripheral blood. The DNA for the CDR3 is TGTGCCAGTACACAAACAGGGGGCACAGATACGCAGTATTTT. It codes for CASTQTGGTDTQYF. Full variable domain (rest looked up from reference TRBV19 and TRBJ2-3): DGGITQSPKYLFRKEGQNVTLSCEQNLNHDAMYWYRQDPGQGLRLIYYSQIVNDFQKGDIAEGYSVSREKKESFPLTVTSAQKNPTAFYLCASTQTGGTDTQYFGPGTRLTVL.